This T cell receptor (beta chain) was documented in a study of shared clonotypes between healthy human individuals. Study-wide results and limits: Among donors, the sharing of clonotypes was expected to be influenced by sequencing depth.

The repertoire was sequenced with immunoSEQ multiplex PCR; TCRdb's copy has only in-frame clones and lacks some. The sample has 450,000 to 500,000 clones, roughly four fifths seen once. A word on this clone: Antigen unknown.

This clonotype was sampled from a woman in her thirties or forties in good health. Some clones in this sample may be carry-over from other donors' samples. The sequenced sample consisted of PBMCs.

In DNA, the CDR3 is TGTGCCAGCTCACCGGGACAGGGGGCTCGCGGCTACACCTTC. Its translation: CASSPGQGARGYTF. V gene TRBV18 combines with J gene TRBJ1-2; 12 bases map to TRBD1. This CDR3 has 14 amino acids. Germline CDR1 reads KGHSH; CDR2 reads LQKENI. V shed 3 bases and J 8 bases; nucleotides not matched to a gene: 4.